The 29 T cell receptor beta chains below were found in one sample sequenced in a study of control samples from healthy donors and cancer patients. Repertoires were generated with immunoSEQ multiplex PCR, while TCRdb's copy carries only in-frame clones and drops some. The sample gives around 140,000 clones, about 90% of which show up once; 2.1% is in the top ten. Specimen: blood. These receptors were collected from a woman aged 45-65 years in good health.

The chain couples TRBV27 to TRBJ2-5; tentative D call: TRBD2 (6 bases). The CDR3 runs to 16 residues. Per germline, CDR1 MNHEY and CDR2 SMNVEV (reference sequence). V was pared by 5 bases and J by 1 base, with 17 bases between. The CDR3 nucleotides read TGTGCCAGCAGTCCCTTTCGGGGGACGGGCCAAGAGACCCAGTACTTC. Translated: CASSPFRGTGQETQYF.

The V call is TRBV5-1, the J call TRBJ2-5, with D perhaps matching TRBD2 (6 bases). Trimming took 4 bases from V and 1 from J, leaving 11 bases between them. The germline V gene encodes CDR1 SGHRS and CDR2 YFSETQ. CDR3 length equals 14 residues. DNA of the CDR3: TGCGCCAGCAGCCAAAGGACTACCCAAGAGACCCAGTACTTC. Protein product: CASSQRTTQETQYF. The variable domain in full, with the rest retrieved from reference TRBV5-1 and TRBJ2-5, is KAGVTQTPRYLIKTRGQQVTLSCSPISGHRSVSWYQQTPGQGLQFLFEYFSETQRNKGNFPGRFSGRQFSNSRSEMNVSTLELGDSALYLCASSQRTTQETQYFGPGTRLLVL.

The chain has TRBV19 and TRBJ2-7; possibly TRBD1 for D (6 bases). The CDR3 covers 13 residues. Trimming stripped 9 bases from V and 2 bases from J, with 14 bases between. In germline, CDR1 is LNHDA, CDR2 SQIVND (reference sequence). This CDR3 is CASQGTPTYEQYF. The DNA of the CDR3 is TGTGCCAGCCAAGGGACACCGACCTACGAGCAGTACTTC.

This chain joins TRBV30 and TRBJ1-1; no reliable D call. The V gene lost 0 bases and the J gene lost 1 base, with 15 bases spanning the gap. This CDR3 contains 16 residues. Looked up from germline, CDR1 is GTSNPN and CDR2 is SVGIG (reference sequence). The CDR3 DNA reads TGTGCCTGGAGTGTCCTGCTTCTCACTGGGAACACTGAAGCTTTCTTT. Translation gives CAWSVLLLTGNTEAFF.

The chain is built from TRBV27 and TRBJ1-1; the D gene is possibly TRBD1 (5 bases). The CDR3 is 11 amino acids. V lost 5 bases and J lost 5, with 6 bases in between. Germline values: CDR1 MNHEY, CDR2 SMNVEV (reference sequence). The CDR3 DNA follows: TGTGCCAGCAGTCGGGGGACTGAAGCTTTCTTT. As protein: CASSRGTEAFF.

This chain uses TRBV5-6 with TRBJ1-3; D is undetermined. V lost 4 bases to trimming and J lost 0 bases, with 11 bases between them. The CDR3 length is 15 residues. Germline CDR1 is SGHDT and CDR2 is YYEEEE. Here the CDR3 DNA reads TGTGCCAGCAGCCGGCCCAGAGGCTCTGGAAACACCATATATTTT. Protein: CASSRPRGSGNTIYF.

The rearrangement links TRBV28 to TRBJ1-2; D not certain. Trimming left V 8 bases short and J 0 bases short, with 25 bases between. Germline loops: CDR1 MDHEN, CDR2 SYDVKM. The CDR3 has 18 amino acids. The CDR3 nucleotides are TGTGCCAGCTTGGGTAATTCCCCATTGGTCCACTCTAACTATGGCTACACCTTC. It is translated as CASLGNSPLVHSNYGYTF.

The chain carries TRBV4-1 and TRBJ1-3; no reliable D call. This CDR3 is built from 15 residues. The ends were cut back, 0 bases at V and 5 bases at J, with 11 bases in the middle. Germline values: CDR1 MGHRA, CDR2 YSYEKL. The DNA for the CDR3 is TGCGCCAGCAGCCAAGACCAATCCCTTCGAAACACCATATATTTT. Translation: CASSQDQSLRNTIYF.

V gene TRBV27 combines with J gene TRBJ1-4, with 8 bases identical to TRBD1. CDR3 length equals 15 residues. Trimming took 4 bases from V and 8 from J; bases not matched to a gene: 9. Germline lookup yields CDR1 MNHEY and CDR2 SMNVEV (reference sequence). The CDR3 loop reads CASSSRRGHGEKLFF. CDR3 DNA: TGTGCCAGCAGTTCACGCAGGGGGCATGGCGAAAAACTGTTTTTT.

This clone was seen just once. This chain links TRBV6-1 with TRBJ1-3; D call uncertain. Germline V gene data show CDR1 as MNHNS and CDR2 as SASEGT. The germline V and J ends were trimmed by 0 bases and 5 bases, with 5 bases remaining between them. The CDR3 loop spans 13 amino acids. The DNA for the CDR3 is TGTGCCAGCAGTGAAGCACCCCGAAACACCATATATTTT. Protein product: CASSEAPRNTIYF.

The V gene is TRBV30, the J gene TRBJ1-1; D unresolved. In germline, CDR1 is GTSNPN, CDR2 SVGIG (reference sequence). V lost 0 bases, J lost 6 bases, and 17 bases lay in between. CDR3 length: 15 amino acids. The CDR3 reads CAWSVSGVKRSEAFF. The CDR3 coding sequence is TGTGCCTGGAGTGTATCCGGGGTTAAAAGGTCTGAAGCTTTCTTT.

The V call is TRBV29-1, the J call TRBJ2-5; D gene uncertain. CDR3 length: 12 residues. Germline V lookup: CDR1 SQVTM, CDR2 ANQGSEA. Trimming cost V 2 bases and J 2 bases, with 6 bases left between them. In DNA, the CDR3 is TGCAGCGTTGAACAGGCACAAGAGACCCAGTACTTC. It codes for CSVEQAQETQYF.

V and J are TRBV9 and TRBJ1-3; 10 nucleotides agree with TRBD1. The V gene's germline CDR1 is SGDLS and CDR2 YYNGEE. The CDR3 loop spans 15 amino acids. Trimming took 8 bases from V and 0 from J; bases not matched to a gene: 5. The CDR3 protein is CASGTGASSGNTIYF. The CDR3 DNA is TGTGCCAGTGGGACAGGGGCGAGCTCTGGAAACACCATATATTTT.

The chain couples TRBV30 to TRBJ1-4, with a tentative D call TRBD1 (6 bases). The V gene lost 3 bases and the J gene lost 6 bases, with 14 bases spanning the gap. CDR1 and CDR2 from the germline V gene are GTSNPN and SVGIG (reference sequence). There are 14 residues in the CDR3. As DNA, the CDR3 is TGTGCCTGGAGCGAAACAGGGAAGCATGAAAAACTGTTTTTT. Protein: CAWSETGKHEKLFF.

V gene TRBV5-1 combines with J gene TRBJ1-2, with D perhaps TRBD1 (6 bases). Germline V gene sequence: CDR1 SGHRS, CDR2 YFSETQ. This CDR3 comprises 14 residues. V was trimmed by 4 bases and J by 2 bases, leaving 12 bases between them. The CDR3 here is CASSPDQGNYGYTF. For the CDR3, the DNA is TGCGCCAGCAGCCCGGATCAGGGGAACTATGGCTACACCTTC.

J is TRBJ1-6 and V is TRBV21-1; the table's D call, TRBD1, was not checked against the DNA. TRBV21-1 is a pseudogene locus. This CDR3 is 15 amino acids long. CDR3 coding DNA: TGTGCCAGCAGCAAAGGGGGACAGGGTGATTCACCCCTCCACTTT. It codes for CASSKGGQGDSPLHF.

In DNA form, the CDR3 reads TGTGCTAGTGGTATGGGACAATCGAACACCGGGGAGCTGTTTTTT. Translated, it gives CASGMGQSNTGELFF. The chain joins TRBV12-5 to TRBJ2-2; maybe TRBD1 (6 bases). There are 15 residues in the CDR3. V was trimmed by 5 bases and J by 0 bases, leaving 10 bases between them. Germline V gene lookup returns CDR1 LGHNT and CDR2 FRNRAP.

The J gene is TRBJ1-2, the V gene TRBV5-4; TRBD1 aligns across 8 bases. The CDR3 runs to 14 residues. CDR1 and CDR2 from the germline V gene are SGHNT and YYREEE (reference sequence). The V and J ends lost 5 bases and 3 bases, in that order; junction bases with no gene match: 6. CDR3 sequence: CASRWTGNYYGYTF. In nucleotides, the CDR3 is TGTGCCAGCAGGTGGACAGGGAATTACTATGGCTACACCTTC.

The V and J genes are TRBV2 and TRBJ1-5; D is uncertain. Looked up from germline, CDR1 is SNHLY and CDR2 is FYNNEI. Trimming pared 3 bases from V and 4 bases from J, leaving 4 bases between. The CDR3 extends over 12 amino acids. This CDR3 is CASSDGNQPQHF. For the CDR3, the DNA is TGTGCCAGCAGTGACGGGAATCAGCCCCAGCATTTT. The full variable domain, in which reference TRBV2 and TRBJ1-5 provide the parts outside the CDR3, is EPEVTQTPSHQVTQMGQEVILRCVPISNHLYFYWYRQILGQKVEFLVSFYNNEISEKSEIFDDQFSVERPDGSNFTLKIRSTKLEDSAMYFCASSDGNQPQHFGDGTRLSIL.

V usage is TRBV28 and J usage is TRBJ1-5, with TRBD1 as a possible D gene (5 bases). Looked up from germline, CDR1 is MDHEN and CDR2 is SYDVKM. The CDR3 length is 16 residues. V lost 2 bases and J lost 1, with 12 bases in between. The CDR3: CASSLSIGTSNQPQHF. CDR3 sequence (DNA): TGTGCCAGCAGTTTAAGTATCGGGACCAGCAATCAGCCCCAGCATTTT.

The chain recombines TRBV5-5 with TRBJ1-1, with D possibly matching TRBD1 (6 bases). CDR1 SGHKS and CDR2 YYEKEE come from the germline V gene (reference sequence). V was shortened by 2 bases and J by 3 bases, with 17 bases between the two germline ends. The length of the CDR3 is 16 residues. The CDR3 spells CASSFKDRPLDTEAFF. CDR3 sequence (DNA): TGTGCCAGCAGCTTTAAAGACAGGCCTCTGGACACTGAAGCTTTCTTT.

The V call is TRBV5-1, the J call TRBJ1-6, with TRBD1 as a possible D gene (5 bases). The CDR3 is 16 amino acids. Germline assignment: CDR1 SGHRS and CDR2 YFSETQ. V was clipped by 0 bases and J by 6 bases, with 13 bases between them. The chain's CDR3 is CASSLGAGEANSPLHF. Here the CDR3 DNA reads TGCGCCAGCAGCTTGGGGGCGGGGGAGGCTAATTCACCCCTCCACTTT.

The chain joins TRBV5-1 to TRBJ2-3; 8 nucleotides agree with TRBD1. The V gene end was trimmed by 7 bases and the J gene end by 0 bases; junction bases not matched to a gene: 10. Germline CDR1 reads SGHRS; CDR2 reads YFSETQ. This CDR3 spans 16 amino acids. The chain's CDR3 is CASQDRAAPSTDTQYF. The DNA of the CDR3 is TGCGCCAGCCAGGACAGGGCGGCTCCTAGCACAGATACGCAGTATTTT.

The chain carries TRBV21-1 and TRBJ2-7; the table gives TRBD1 as D, unverified against the DNA. TRBV21-1 is reported as a pseudogene. The CDR3 sequence is 15 residues long. In nucleotides, the CDR3 is TGTGCCAGCCTTTGGGGTGTTCCAGGGCGGTACGAGCAGTACTTC. Its protein is CASLWGVPGRYEQYF.

The J gene is TRBJ1-4, the V gene TRBV7-9; D remains unclear. The CDR3 sequence is 15 residues long. CDR1 and CDR2 (germline): SEHNR, FQNEAQ (reference sequence). V gave up 3 bases and J gave up 4 bases, with 12 bases separating them. As DNA, the CDR3 is TGTGCCAGCAGCTTCGGTATAGGCCGTAATGAAAAACTGTTTTTT. Protein sequence: CASSFGIGRNEKLFF.

Here the CDR3 DNA reads TGTGCCTGGAGGGGCGGGACTAGCGGGGGTCTCACCTACGAGCAGTACTTC. Protein: CAWRGGTSGGLTYEQYF. The chain links TRBV30 to TRBJ2-7; 14 nucleotides align to TRBD2. CDR3 length: 17 amino acids. Trimming removed 3 bases from V and 2 bases from J; junction bases left unmatched: 9. In germline, CDR1 is GTSNPN, CDR2 SVGIG (reference sequence).

As for this clone: Other DNA sequences within the sample encode an identical CDR3. V is TRBV30 and J is TRBJ1-2, with a tentative D call TRBD1 (5 bases). Germline V gene data show CDR1 as GTSNPN and CDR2 as SVGIG (reference sequence). Trimming cost V 0 bases and J 8 bases, with 13 bases left between them. There are 13 residues in the CDR3. DNA of the CDR3: TGTGCCTGGAGTGTACTCGGGGGGGGAGGCTACACCTTC. It is translated as CAWSVLGGGGYTF.

This chain joins TRBV29-1 and TRBJ2-2, with a possible D match to TRBD1 (5 bases). The length of the CDR3 is 13 residues. With 3 bases removed from V and 1 base from J, the gap between germline ends came to 6 bases. The germline V gene encodes CDR1 SQVTM and CDR2 ANQGSEA. The CDR3, as DNA: TGCAGCGTTGATGACAGGAACACCGGGGAGCTGTTTTTT. It encodes CSVDDRNTGELFF.

The chain carries TRBV7-9 and TRBJ1-1, with no clear D. CDR3 length equals 13 residues. Per germline, CDR1 SEHNR and CDR2 FQNEAQ (reference sequence). Trimming took off 5 bases at V and 0 bases at J, with 7 bases between the two ends. CDR3 coding DNA: TGTGCCAGCAGCCCATCTATGAACACTGAAGCTTTCTTT. Its protein is CASSPSMNTEAFF.